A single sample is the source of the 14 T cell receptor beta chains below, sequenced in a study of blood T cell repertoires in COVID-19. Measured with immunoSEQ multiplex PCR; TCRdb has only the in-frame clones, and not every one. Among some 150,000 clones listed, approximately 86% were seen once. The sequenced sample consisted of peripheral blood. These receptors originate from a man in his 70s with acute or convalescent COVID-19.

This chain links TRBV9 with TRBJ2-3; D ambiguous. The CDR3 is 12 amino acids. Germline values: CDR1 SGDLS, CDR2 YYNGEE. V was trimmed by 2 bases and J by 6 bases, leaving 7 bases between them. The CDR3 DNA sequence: TGTGCCAGCAGCGTCGGGTGGGATACGCAGTATTTT. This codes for CASSVGWDTQYF.

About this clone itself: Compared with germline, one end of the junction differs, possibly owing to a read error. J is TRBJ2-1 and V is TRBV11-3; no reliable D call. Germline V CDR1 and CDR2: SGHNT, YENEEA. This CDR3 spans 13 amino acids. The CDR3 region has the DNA TGTGCCAGCAGCTTAGAAAAGTACACTGAGCAGTTCTTC. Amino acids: CASSLEKYTEQFF. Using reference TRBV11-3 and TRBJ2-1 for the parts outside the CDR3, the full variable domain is EAGVVQSPRYKIIEKKQPVAFWCNPISGHNTLYWYLQNLGQGPELLIRYENEEAVDDSQLPKDRFSAERLKGVDSTLKIQPAELGDSAVYLCASSLEKYTEQFFGPGTRLTVL.

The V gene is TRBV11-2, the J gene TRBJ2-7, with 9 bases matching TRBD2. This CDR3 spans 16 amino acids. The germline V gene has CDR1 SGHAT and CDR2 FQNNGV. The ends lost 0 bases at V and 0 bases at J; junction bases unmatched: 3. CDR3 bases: TGTGCCAGCAGCTTAGATCCTAGCGGGATCTCCTACGAGCAGTACTTC. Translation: CASSLDPSGISYEQYF.

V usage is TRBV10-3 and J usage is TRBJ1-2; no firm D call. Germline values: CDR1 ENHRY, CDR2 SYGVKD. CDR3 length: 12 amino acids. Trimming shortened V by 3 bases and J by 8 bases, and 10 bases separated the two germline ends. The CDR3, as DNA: TGTGCCATCAGTGAAGTAGCGGGGGGCTACACCTTC. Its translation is CAISEVAGGYTF.

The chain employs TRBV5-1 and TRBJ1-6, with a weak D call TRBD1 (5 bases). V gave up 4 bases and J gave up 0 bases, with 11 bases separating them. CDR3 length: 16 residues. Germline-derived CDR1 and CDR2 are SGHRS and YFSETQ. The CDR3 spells CASSRDGSSYNSPLHF. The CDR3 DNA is TGCGCCAGCAGCCGGGACGGGAGCTCCTATAATTCACCCCTCCACTTT.

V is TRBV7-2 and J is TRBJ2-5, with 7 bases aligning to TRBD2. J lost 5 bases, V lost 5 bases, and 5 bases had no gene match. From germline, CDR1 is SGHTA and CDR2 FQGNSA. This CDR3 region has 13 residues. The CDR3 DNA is TGTGCCAGCAGCACCTGGGAGGGGGAGACCCAGTACTTC. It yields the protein CASSTWEGETQYF.

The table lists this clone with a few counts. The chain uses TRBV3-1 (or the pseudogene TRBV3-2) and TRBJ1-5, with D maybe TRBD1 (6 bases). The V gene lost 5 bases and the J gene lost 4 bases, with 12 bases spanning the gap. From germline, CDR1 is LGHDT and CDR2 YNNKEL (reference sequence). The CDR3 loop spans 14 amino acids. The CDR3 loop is CASSSTGFNQPQHF. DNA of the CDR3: TGTGCCAGCAGCTCCACAGGGTTTAATCAGCCCCAGCATTTT.

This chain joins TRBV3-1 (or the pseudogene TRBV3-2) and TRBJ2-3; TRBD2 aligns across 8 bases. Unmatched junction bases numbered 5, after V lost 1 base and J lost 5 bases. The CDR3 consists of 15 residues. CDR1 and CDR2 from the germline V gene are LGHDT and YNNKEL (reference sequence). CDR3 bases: TGTGCCAGCAGCCAAGGTGGACTAGCCAGAGATACGCAGTATTTT. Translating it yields CASSQGGLARDTQYF.

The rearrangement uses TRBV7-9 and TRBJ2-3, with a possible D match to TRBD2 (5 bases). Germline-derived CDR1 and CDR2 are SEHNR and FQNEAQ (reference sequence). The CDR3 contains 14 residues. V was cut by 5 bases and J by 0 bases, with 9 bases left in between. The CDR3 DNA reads TGTGCCAGCAGCCAGCGGATAAGCACAGATACGCAGTATTTT. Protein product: CASSQRISTDTQYF.

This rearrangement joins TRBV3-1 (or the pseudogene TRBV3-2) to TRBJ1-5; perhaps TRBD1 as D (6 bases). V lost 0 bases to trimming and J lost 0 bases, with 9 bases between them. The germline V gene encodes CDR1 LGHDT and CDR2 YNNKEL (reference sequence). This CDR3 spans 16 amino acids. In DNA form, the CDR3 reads TGTGCCAGCAGCCAAGATGGGGGCTCTAGCAATCAGCCCCAGCATTTT. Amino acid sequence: CASSQDGGSSNQPQHF.

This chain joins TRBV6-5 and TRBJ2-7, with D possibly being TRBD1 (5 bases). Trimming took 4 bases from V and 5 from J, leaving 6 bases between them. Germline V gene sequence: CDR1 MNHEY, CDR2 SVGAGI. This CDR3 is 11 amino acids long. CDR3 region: CASSSGNEQYF. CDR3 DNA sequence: TGTGCCAGCAGTTCAGGGAACGAGCAGTACTTC.

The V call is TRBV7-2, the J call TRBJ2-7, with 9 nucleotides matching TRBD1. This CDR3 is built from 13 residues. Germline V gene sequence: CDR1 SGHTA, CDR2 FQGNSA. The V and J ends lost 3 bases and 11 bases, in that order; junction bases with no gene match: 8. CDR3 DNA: TGTGCCAGCAGCTTCGGGACAGGGTTTAGGGAGTACTTC. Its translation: CASSFGTGFREYF.

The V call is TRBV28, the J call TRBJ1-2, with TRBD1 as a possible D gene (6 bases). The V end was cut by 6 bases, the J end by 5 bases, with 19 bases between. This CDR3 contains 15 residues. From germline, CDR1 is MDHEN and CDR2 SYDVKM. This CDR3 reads CASRYTGTPVYGYTF. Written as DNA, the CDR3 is TGTGCCAGCAGATACACCGGGACACCGGTGTATGGCTACACCTTC.

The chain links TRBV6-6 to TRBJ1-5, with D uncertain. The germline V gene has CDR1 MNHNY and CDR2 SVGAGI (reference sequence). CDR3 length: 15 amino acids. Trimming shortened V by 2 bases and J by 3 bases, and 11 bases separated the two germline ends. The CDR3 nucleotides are TGTGCCAGCAGTTACACCACAGACACCAATCAGCCCCAGCATTTT. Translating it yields CASSYTTDTNQPQHF.